The rows below give T cell receptor beta chains drawn from one sample of a study of shared clonotypes between healthy human individuals. The data were produced by immunoSEQ multiplex PCR, yet TCRdb's version contains in-frame clones alone and is incomplete. In the table there are roughly 2.2 million clones, more than 80% of which are singletons. The material sequenced was naive CD4+ T cells from PBMCs. These receptors all stem from a young man in good health. Some clones in this sample may be carry-over from other donors' samples. The CDR3 runs from the conserved cysteine through the conserved F or W. The D gene is left open where the match is weak. Rows may omit the clone size; those that give it use once, few, many or a size class.

.	TRBJ2-7	TRBD1	TRBV19	TGTGCCAGTAGTAGAAACCGGGACAGCTACGAGCAGTACTTC	CASSRNRDSYEQYF
.	TRBJ2-7	TRBD2	TRBV7-2	TGTGCCAGCAGCCTCTCAAAGGGCGGGACTAACTACGAGCAGTACTTC	CASSLSKGGTNYEQYF
once	TRBJ2-2	.	TRBV11-2	TGTGCCAGCAGCGGCAGGGTTTCCGGGGAGCTGTTTTTT	CASSGRVSGELFF
.	TRBJ1-3	TRBD1	TRBV18	TGTGCCAGCTCACTAGACAGGGTACATGGAAACACCATATATTTT	CASSLDRVHGNTIYF
.	TRBJ1-1	.	TRBV29-1	TGCAGCGTTGATATTTGGGGGCCGGGCACTGAAGCTTTCTTT	CSVDIWGPGTEAFF
.	TRBJ2-7	TRBD1	TRBV2	TGTGCCAGCAGTGAAGCCGGGACAGGGGTCTACGAGCAGTACTTC	CASSEAGTGVYEQYF
.	TRBJ2-3	TRBD1	TRBV7-6	TGTGCCAGCAGCTCTAACAGGGGAGATACGCAGTATTTT	CASSSNRGDTQYF
.	TRBJ1-4	.	TRBV18	TGTGCCAGCTCACCATCTCAGGAAACTAATGAAAAACTGTTTTTT	CASSPSQETNEKLFF
.	TRBJ2-3	TRBD2	TRBV28	TGTGCCAGCAGTCCCGACGGGACTAGCGGGAGAACAGATACGCAGTATTTT	CASSPDGTSGRTDTQYF
.	TRBJ2-6	TRBD1	TRBV4-2	TGTGCCAGCAGCCAAGTGAACCTGGGGCAGGGGGCGAGTGGGGCCAACGTCCTGACTTTC	CASSQVNLGQGASGANVLTF
.	TRBJ2-6	.	TRBV9	TGTGCCAGCAGCGGCTCCATGTTCCCTGGGGCCAACGTCCTGACTTTC	CASSGSMFPGANVLTF
.	TRBJ1-5	.	TRBV5-1	TGCGCCAGCAGCTTGGACCCGGGGGATCAGCCCCAGCATTTT	CASSLDPGDQPQHF
.	TRBJ2-1	TRBD2	TRBV5-1	TGCGCCAGCAGAAGGGACATAGCGGGAGGGTTTCTGGGGTTCTTC	CASRRDIAGGFLGFF
.	TRBJ2-3	TRBD2	TRBV9	TGTGCCAGCAGCGCCCGGGACAGCCTAGCGGGAGGCACAGATACGCAGTATTTT	CASSARDSLAGGTDTQYF
.	TRBJ2-1	TRBD2	TRBV5-4	TGTGCCAGCAGCCCTAGCGGGAGGGCCGATAATGAGCAGTTCTTC	CASSPSGRADNEQFF
.	TRBJ2-5	TRBD2	TRBV4-1	TGCGCCAGCAGCCCGGGACTAGCGGGAACGGAGACCCAGTACTTC	CASSPGLAGTETQYF
.	TRBJ2-1	TRBD2	TRBV2	TGTGCCAGCAGTCCAGAACGACTAGCGGCCTCCTACAATGAGCAGTTCTTC	CASSPERLAASYNEQFF
.	TRBJ1-1	.	TRBV4-1	TGCGCCAGCAGGCGAGCTGTGGGGAACACTGAAGCTTTCTTT	CASRRAVGNTEAFF
.	TRBJ2-4	.	TRBV5-6	TGTGCCAGCAGCTTGACGGCGGGGCCAAACATTCAGTACTTC	CASSLTAGPNIQYF
once	TRBJ2-3	TRBD1	TRBV2	TGTGCCAGCAAGAGACGACAGGGACCTTCCACAGATACGCAGTATTTT	CASKRRQGPSTDTQYF
.	TRBJ2-2	TRBD2	TRBV5-1	TGCGCCAGCCAACCCAGACTAGCGGGAGGTACCGGGGAGCTGTTTTTT	CASQPRLAGGTGELFF
.	TRBJ2-7	.	TRBV28	TGTGCCAGCAGCCATGGGCAGTTTTCCTACGAGCAGTACTTC	CASSHGQFSYEQYF
.	TRBJ1-1	.	TRBV5-1	TGCGCCAGCAGCTTTGAGTTTGGCACTGAAGCTTTCTTT	CASSFEFGTEAFF
.	TRBJ2-7	TRBD2	TRBV15	TGTGCCACCAGCAGAGCCGGGGGGGACGAGCAGTACTTC	CATSRAGGDEQYF
.	TRBJ1-2	TRBD1	TRBV6-1	TGTGCCAGCAGTGAAAACAGGGGGAACTATGGCTACACCTTC	CASSENRGNYGYTF
.	TRBJ2-5	TRBD2	TRBV5-1	TGCGCCAGCAGCCCTGGTCGAGCGGGAGGGCCAGAGACCCAGTACTTC	CASSPGRAGGPETQYF
.	TRBJ2-7	.	TRBV7-2	TGTGCCAGCAGCCTATACGAGCAGTACTTC	CASSLYEQYF
.	TRBJ2-1	TRBD2	TRBV5-1	TGCGCCAGCAGCACCGCGATAGCGGGAGGTTGGGATGAGCAGTTCTTC	CASSTAIAGGWDEQFF
.	TRBJ2-5	TRBD2	TRBV29-1	TGCAGCGTTGAGGGAGGGGCCGGGGAGACCCAGTACTTC	CSVEGGAGETQYF
.	TRBJ2-7	TRBD1	TRBV5-6	TGTGCCAGCAGCCCGCGGCTGGGACAGGGGCTCTCCTACGAGCAGTACTTC	CASSPRLGQGLSYEQYF
.	TRBJ2-5	TRBD2	TRBV7-6	TGTGCCAGCAGCCTCGGACTAGCGGGAGGGCCGGGGGAGACCCAGTACTTC	CASSLGLAGGPGETQYF
.	TRBJ2-7	TRBD1	TRBV7-2	TGTGCCAGCAGCATTGGGACAGGTCGACCCTACGAGCAGTACTTC	CASSIGTGRPYEQYF
.	TRBJ1-5	.	TRBV30	TGTGCCACCCTCGGGGGGATGGGTAGCAATCAGCCCCAGCATTTT	CATLGGMGSNQPQHF
.	TRBJ2-7	.	TRBV4-1	TGCGCCAGCAGCCAAGCGATGGTCCCTAGCTCCTACGAGCAGTACTTC	CASSQAMVPSSYEQYF
once	TRBJ1-4	.	TRBV18	TGTGCCAGCTCACCCCTTTACCAGAAACAGGGACGCAGCGAAAAACTGTTTTTT	CASSPLYQKQGRSEKLFF
.	TRBJ1-2	.	TRBV28	TGTGCCAGCAGTCCCCAGTCCGGCTCCTCAACGTATGGCTACACCTTC	CASSPQSGSSTYGYTF
.	TRBJ2-5	TRBD1	TRBV10-3	TGTGCCATCAGAGCTAGCCCGACAGGGGAAGAGACCCAGTACTTC	CAIRASPTGEETQYF
.	TRBJ1-3	.	TRBV25-1	TGTGCCAGCAGGGGCATCACAGGCTCTGGAAACACCATATATTTT	CASRGITGSGNTIYF
.	TRBJ2-5	TRBD2	TRBV14	TGTGCCAGCAGCCAAGAGGGGATAGCGGGCTTCCAAGAGACCCAGTACTTC	CASSQEGIAGFQETQYF
.	TRBJ1-3	.	TRBV6-5	TGTGCCAGCAGTTACGGCGGCCGGGAGGGCGGAAACACCATATATTTT	CASSYGGREGGNTIYF
.	TRBJ2-1	.	TRBV19	TGTGCCAGTAGTATAACGGATGAGCAGTTCTTC	CASSITDEQFF
few	TRBJ1-4	.	TRBV7-2	TGTGCCAGCAGCATAGGACACACCCCCAATGAAAAACTGTTTTTT	CASSIGHTPNEKLFF
.	TRBJ1-1	.	TRBV7-3	TGTGCCAGCAGCTTCCAGGGAGGCGACACTGAAGCTTTCTTT	CASSFQGGDTEAFF
.	TRBJ1-1	TRBD1	TRBV6-5	TGTGCCAGCAGATCCGGGACAGACCTTAGAGCTTTCTTT	CASRSGTDLRAFF
.	TRBJ1-5	.	TRBV19	TGTGCCAGTAGTATTTTGGGGCAGCCCCAGCATTTT	CASSILGQPQHF
.	TRBJ1-5	.	TRBV28	TGTGCCAGCAGCCCCAGGGGTGGGGGGCTAATCCGGCCCCAGCATTTT	CASSPRGGGLIRPQHF
.	TRBJ2-5	.	TRBV2	TGTGCCACCCAGGGCAGCCTAACACAAGAGACCCAGTACTTC	CATQGSLTQETQYF
.	TRBJ1-1	.	TRBV28	TGTGCCAGCATCAACGCCGGGGGGCGCACTGAAGCTTTCTTT	CASINAGGRTEAFF